A selection of T cell receptor beta chains follows, all from one sample in a study of blood T cell repertoires in COVID-19. The method was immunoSEQ multiplex PCR; TCRdb's version includes in-frame clones alone and lacks a portion of them. In the table there are over 60,000 clones, around 83% of which are singletons. Source material: peripheral blood. The receptors shown here come from a woman of 80 years or more with active or convalescent COVID-19. The CDR3 runs from the conserved cysteine through the conserved F or W. A D gene is named only where the DNA matches it firmly. Size tells how often a clone was seen (once, few, many) or the class of an expanded clone, and some rows leave it out.

v_call: TRBV6-5; d_call: TRBD1; j_call: TRBJ1-2; clone_size: -; cdr3_nt: TGTGCCAGCAGTTACTCAGGGGGCAACTATGGCTACACCTTC; cdr3_aa: CASSYSGGNYGYTF
v_call: TRBV2; d_call: -; j_call: TRBJ2-2; clone_size: once; cdr3_nt: TGTGCCAGCAGTCCAGACTTCACCGGGGAGCTGTTTTTT; cdr3_aa: CASSPDFTGELFF
v_call: TRBV6-4; d_call: TRBD2; j_call: TRBJ2-1; clone_size: few; cdr3_nt: TGTGCCAGCAGTGAGGCGGTAGCGGGGGGCTACAATGAGCAGTTCTTC; cdr3_aa: CASSEAVAGGYNEQFF
v_call: TRBV29-1; d_call: -; j_call: TRBJ2-4; clone_size: few; cdr3_nt: TGCAGCGTTTTTCCCCAGGACAAAAACATTCAGTACTTC; cdr3_aa: CSVFPQDKNIQYF
v_call: TRBV16; d_call: -; j_call: TRBJ1-1; clone_size: -; cdr3_nt: TGTGCCAGCAGCCTCCAGCGTGACTCTGAAGCTTTCTTT; cdr3_aa: CASSLQRDSEAFF
v_call: TRBV5-1; d_call: TRBD2; j_call: TRBJ2-5; clone_size: -; cdr3_nt: TGCGCCAGCAGCTTGGCGAGTGGGACTAGCGGGGGGCGCGGGACCCAGTACTTC; cdr3_aa: CASSLASGTSGGRGTQYF
v_call: TRBV12-1; d_call: -; j_call: TRBJ2-7; clone_size: -; cdr3_nt: TGTGCCAGCAGCTTTGAGGGGGTTTGGGTCTACGAGCAGTACTTC; cdr3_aa: CASSFEGVWVYEQYF
v_call: TRBV6-5; d_call: -; j_call: TRBJ1-6; clone_size: -; cdr3_nt: TGTGCCAGCTCCTCCCTGAACAGACAGAATTCACCCCTCCACTTT; cdr3_aa: CASSSLNRQNSPLHF
v_call: TRBV29-1; d_call: -; j_call: TRBJ1-1; clone_size: -; cdr3_nt: TGCAGCGTTGAAGAGACAGCTAACACTGAAGCTTTCTTT; cdr3_aa: CSVEETANTEAFF
v_call: TRBV6-5; d_call: -; j_call: TRBJ2-2; clone_size: -; cdr3_nt: TGTGCCAGCAGTTACGACGGGGGGCTTAACACCGGGGAGCTGTTTTTT; cdr3_aa: CASSYDGGLNTGELFF
v_call: TRBV28; d_call: TRBD1; j_call: TRBJ1-5; clone_size: -; cdr3_nt: TGTGCCAGCACCGGGGGACAGTCCAATAGCAATCAGCCCCAGCATTTT; cdr3_aa: CASTGGQSNSNQPQHF
v_call: TRBV5-8; d_call: -; j_call: TRBJ2-5; clone_size: -; cdr3_nt: TGTGCCAGCAGCTTCAAGACCCAGTACTTC; cdr3_aa: CASSFKTQYF
v_call: TRBV18; d_call: TRBD2; j_call: TRBJ2-1; clone_size: once; cdr3_nt: TGTGCCAGCTCAGTACTAGCGGGGAGTGAGCAGTTCTTC; cdr3_aa: CASSVLAGSEQFF
v_call: TRBV27; d_call: -; j_call: TRBJ2-1; clone_size: -; cdr3_nt: TGTGCCAGCAGTTCCCGGAGGGGAGGCAATGAGCAGTTCTTC; cdr3_aa: CASSSRRGGNEQFF
v_call: TRBV5-4; d_call: TRBD1; j_call: TRBJ2-7; clone_size: -; cdr3_nt: TGTGCCAGCAGCTGGATAACCGGGACAGGGACCTACGAGCAGTACTTC; cdr3_aa: CASSWITGTGTYEQYF
v_call: TRBV19; d_call: TRBD2; j_call: TRBJ2-1; clone_size: -; cdr3_nt: TGTGCCAGTAGTATGTGGGCGGGGGGGCGGACCAATGAGCAGTTCTTC; cdr3_aa: CASSMWAGGRTNEQFF
v_call: TRBV29-1; d_call: TRBD2; j_call: TRBJ2-5; clone_size: -; cdr3_nt: TGCAGCGTTGATCCCGGCGGGGGAAGCGAGACCCAGTACTTC; cdr3_aa: CSVDPGGGSETQYF
v_call: TRBV27; d_call: TRBD1; j_call: TRBJ2-3; clone_size: -; cdr3_nt: TGTGCCAGCAGTTTAGCACAGGGGACAGATACGCAGTATTTT; cdr3_aa: CASSLAQGTDTQYF
v_call: TRBV19; d_call: -; j_call: TRBJ1-2; clone_size: -; cdr3_nt: TGTGCCAGTAGTGCCGACAGGTTGGGTGGCTACACCTTC; cdr3_aa: CASSADRLGGYTF
v_call: TRBV30; d_call: -; j_call: TRBJ2-5; clone_size: -; cdr3_nt: TGTGCCTGGAGAAGAGACATTTCTGAGACCCAGTACTTC; cdr3_aa: CAWRRDISETQYF
v_call: TRBV7-8; d_call: -; j_call: TRBJ1-2; clone_size: -; cdr3_nt: TGTGCCAGCAGCTTAGTCGGGAGCGACGATGGCTACACCTTC; cdr3_aa: CASSLVGSDDGYTF
v_call: TRBV19; d_call: -; j_call: TRBJ2-2; clone_size: -; cdr3_nt: TGTGCCAGTAGTTCCCGGACAGTCCTTGGGGAGCTGTTTTTT; cdr3_aa: CASSSRTVLGELFF
v_call: TRBV5-8; d_call: -; j_call: TRBJ1-2; clone_size: -; cdr3_nt: TGTGCCAGCAGCTTGTACGGAGGGTATGGCTACACCTTC; cdr3_aa: CASSLYGGYGYTF
v_call: TRBV4-2; d_call: -; j_call: TRBJ2-2; clone_size: -; cdr3_nt: TGTGCCAGCAGCCAGGGCAGGGGATCCGGGGAGCTGTTTTTT; cdr3_aa: CASSQGRGSGELFF
v_call: TRBV7-8; d_call: TRBD2; j_call: TRBJ2-3; clone_size: -; cdr3_nt: TGTGCCAGCAGCGACAGGACTAGCGGATACACAGATACGCAGTATTTT; cdr3_aa: CASSDRTSGYTDTQYF
v_call: TRBV4-1; d_call: TRBD1; j_call: TRBJ2-3; clone_size: -; cdr3_nt: TGCGCCAGCAGCGCTCCGGGACAGCAAGACTTGTATACGCAGTATTTT; cdr3_aa: CASSAPGQQDLYTQYF
v_call: TRBV5-1; d_call: -; j_call: TRBJ1-1; clone_size: few; cdr3_nt: TGCGCCTCCCAAGCGCTGGTAGGGGACACTGAAGCTTTCTTT; cdr3_aa: CASQALVGDTEAFF
v_call: TRBV28; d_call: TRBD1; j_call: TRBJ1-2; clone_size: -; cdr3_nt: TGTGCCAGCAGGGACCAGGGGGCCAACTATGGCTACACCTTC; cdr3_aa: CASRDQGANYGYTF
v_call: TRBV7-2; d_call: -; j_call: TRBJ2-1; clone_size: -; cdr3_nt: TGTGCCAGCAGCTTAGCACTTATGAAAGCCGTCTCCTACAATGAGCAGTTCTTC; cdr3_aa: CASSLALMKAVSYNEQFF
v_call: TRBV28; d_call: -; j_call: TRBJ2-5; clone_size: -; cdr3_nt: TGTGCCAGCAGTTTATTGGGCGTTCGCTCTAACCCCTGGTACTTC; cdr3_aa: CASSLLGVRSNPWYF
v_call: TRBV6-2/TRBV6-3; d_call: -; j_call: TRBJ1-5; clone_size: -; cdr3_nt: TGTGCCAGCAGTTACTCAGGGGCAAGGGGCAATCAGCCCCAGCATTTT; cdr3_aa: CASSYSGARGNQPQHF
v_call: TRBV7-2; d_call: TRBD2; j_call: TRBJ2-2; clone_size: -; cdr3_nt: TGTGCCAGCAGCTTATTCGGCGGGGGATCGAACACCGGGGAGCTGTTTTTT; cdr3_aa: CASSLFGGGSNTGELFF
v_call: TRBV6-2/TRBV6-3; d_call: -; j_call: TRBJ2-5; clone_size: few; cdr3_nt: TGTGCCAGCAGTTACGTTAGGGGGGAGACCCAGTACTTC; cdr3_aa: CASSYVRGETQYF
v_call: TRBV28; d_call: -; j_call: TRBJ2-5; clone_size: -; cdr3_nt: TGTGCCAGCAGTTTATACAGGTTGGAAGAGACCCAGTACTTC; cdr3_aa: CASSLYRLEETQYF
v_call: TRBV7-9; d_call: TRBD1; j_call: TRBJ1-1; clone_size: -; cdr3_nt: TGTGCCAGCAGCTTAGTAGGGGACAGTGAAGCTTTCTTT; cdr3_aa: CASSLVGDSEAFF
v_call: TRBV10-3; d_call: TRBD2; j_call: TRBJ2-3; clone_size: -; cdr3_nt: TGTGCCATCAGTGATGCGCGGGGGGGCCCTAATACGCAGTATTTT; cdr3_aa: CAISDARGGPNTQYF
v_call: TRBV7-9; d_call: -; j_call: TRBJ1-1; clone_size: -; cdr3_nt: TGTGCCAGCCAAACGTCGCGGACGGGATCTTTCTTT; cdr3_aa: CASQTSRTGSFF
v_call: TRBV7-2; d_call: -; j_call: TRBJ2-1; clone_size: few; cdr3_nt: TGTGCCAGCAGCTTAGGACCCCTGGGGGCAGGCGGGAATGAGCAGTTCTTC; cdr3_aa: CASSLGPLGAGGNEQFF
v_call: TRBV6-2/TRBV6-3; d_call: -; j_call: TRBJ1-2; clone_size: -; cdr3_nt: TGTGCCAGCAGTTCGGGACTGAACTATGGCTACACCTTC; cdr3_aa: CASSSGLNYGYTF
v_call: TRBV19; d_call: TRBD1; j_call: TRBJ2-2; clone_size: -; cdr3_nt: TGTGCCAGTAGTAGGATACAGGGGGACTCCGGGGAGCTGTTTTTT; cdr3_aa: CASSRIQGDSGELFF
v_call: TRBV29-1; d_call: -; j_call: TRBJ1-1; clone_size: -; cdr3_nt: TGCAGCGTTAGCAGGGACATGAACACTGAAGCTTTCTTT; cdr3_aa: CSVSRDMNTEAFF